These 13 T cell receptor beta chains were sequenced from one sample in a study of response to subunit inactivated influenza vaccine. TCRdb re-derived calls from the RT-PCR reads in MiXCR, one entry per CDR3 protein. The sample holds hundreds of thousands of distinct CDR3 sequences, approximately 15% seen once. The sample here was PBMCs from blood, taken roughly 15 days before vaccination. The receptor set was obtained from a man aged 50 or older who received an inactivated influenza vaccine.

This clonotype showed up just a few times. The chain has TRBV12-3 or TRBV12-4 and TRBJ2-1; tentatively, D is TRBD2 (6 bases). Trimming pared 0 bases from V and 8 bases from J, leaving 8 bases between. The CDR3 consists of 13 residues. The CDR3 DNA reads as TGTGCCAGCAGTTTAGCTGGGAGGTATGAGCAGTTCTTC. It specifies CASSLAGRYEQFF.

Here the CDR3 DNA reads TGCGCCAGCAGCATTCTAGGACAGTCCTCCTACGAGCAGTACTTC. It is translated as CASSILGQSSYEQYF. This rearrangement joins TRBV5-1 to TRBJ2-7, with D possibly matching TRBD1 (6 bases). The V end was cut by 4 bases, the J end by 0 bases, with 14 bases between. Germline CDR1 and CDR2: SGHRS and YFSETQ. The CDR3 has 15 residues.

This clonotype was detected once. J is TRBJ2-1 and V is TRBV7-3; 13 bases are a match to TRBD2. Germline V gene lookup returns CDR1 SGHTA and CDR2 FQGTGA. Trimming removed 11 bases from V and 0 bases from J; junction bases left unmatched: 13. The CDR3 totals 18 residues. CDR3 nucleotide sequence: TGTGCCCGCTGCCGCCACCGGACTAGCGGGAGCTCCTACAATGAGCAGTTCTTC. It encodes CARCRHRTSGSSYNEQFF. Full variable domain (rest looked up from reference TRBV7-3 and TRBJ2-1): GAGVSQTPSNKVTEKGKYVELRCDPISGHTALYWYRQSLGQGPEFLIYFQGTGAADDSGLPNDRFFAVRPEGSVSTLKIQRTERGDSAVYLCARCRHRTSGSSYNEQFFGPGTRLTVL.

The chain recombines TRBV7-9 with TRBJ1-1; D is unresolved. The CDR3 runs 12 residues. CDR1 is SEHNR and CDR2 is FQNEAQ in the germline V gene (reference sequence). V shed 3 bases and J shed 5 bases, with 7 bases lying between them. CDR3 amino acids: CASSFTRTEAFF. The DNA for the CDR3 is TGTGCCAGCAGCTTCACGCGGACTGAAGCTTTCTTT.

This clonotype occurred a few times. The V gene is TRBV6-1, the J gene TRBJ1-4, with D tentatively TRBD1 (5 bases). Germline loops: CDR1 MNHNS, CDR2 SASEGT. The CDR3 is 15 residues long. Trimming took off 5 bases at V and 4 bases at J, with 14 bases between the two ends. The CDR3 spells CASSPEGLVNEKLFF. The CDR3 nucleotides read TGTGCCAGCAGTCCCGAGGGGCTCGTTAATGAAAAACTGTTTTTT.

This clonotype appeared a few times. The chain recombines TRBV7-8 with TRBJ2-5; 11 nucleotides line up with TRBD2. This CDR3 has 16 amino acids. Trimming removed 2 bases from V and 5 bases from J; junction bases left unmatched: 7. CDR1 SGHVS and CDR2 FQNEAQ come from the germline V gene. In nucleotides, the CDR3 is TGTGCCAGCAGCTTATTTACTAGCGGGAGTGGCGAGACCCAGTACTTC. This encodes CASSLFTSGSGETQYF.

This clonotype occurred a few times. V is TRBV10-3 and J is TRBJ2-7; D might be TRBD2 (6 bases). The CDR3 runs 13 residues. Trimming removed 3 bases at V and 4 bases at J, with 10 bases between. Germline V gene sequence: CDR1 ENHRY, CDR2 SYGVKD. Here the CDR3 DNA reads TGTGCCATCAGTGATGGCGGGGTTTACGAGCAGTACTTC. Its translation is CAISDGGVYEQYF.

This clonotype turned up a few times. This sequence joins TRBV6-2 or TRBV6-3 and TRBJ2-1, with unresolved D. Trimming stripped 2 bases from V and 6 bases from J, with 5 bases between. The CDR3 consists of 12 residues. Germline V gives CDR1 MNHEY, CDR2 SVGEGT. The CDR3 DNA follows: TGTGCCAGCAGTTACAGTATCAATGAGCAGTTCTTC. Its protein is CASSYSINEQFF.

This clonotype was observed a few times. This sequence joins TRBV5-1 and TRBJ2-1; TRBD1 or TRBD2 may be the D gene (5 bases each). The CDR3 covers 14 residues. V lost 0 bases and J lost 5, with 9 bases in between. Germline V gene lookup returns CDR1 SGHRS and CDR2 YFSETQ. In DNA form, the CDR3 reads TGCGCCAGCAGCTTGGGAGGGGTTCACAATGAGCAGTTCTTC. As protein: CASSLGGVHNEQFF.

This clonotype was observed a few times. The chain links TRBV27 to TRBJ2-1; 8 bases line up with TRBD1. The CDR3 is 16 residues long. The junction had 13 bases not matched to a gene; V was cut back by 3 bases and J by 9 bases. The germline V gene encodes CDR1 MNHEY and CDR2 SMNVEV (reference sequence). Here the CDR3 DNA reads TGTGCCAGCAGTTTTAGACTGGGACAGGCAAGTTTTGAGCAGTTCTTC. It is translated as CASSFRLGQASFEQFF.

This clonotype was detected only a few times. The J gene is TRBJ1-5, the V gene TRBV19; the match to TRBD1 covers 7 bases. CDR1 is LNHDA and CDR2 is SQIVND in the germline V gene (reference sequence). Losses at the gene ends were 4 bases for V and 3 bases for J; bases not matched to a gene: 9. The CDR3 sequence is 16 residues long. CDR3 nucleotide sequence: TGTGCCAGTAGTACAACGGGACAGACCCACAATCAGCCCCAGCATTTT. Translating gives CASSTTGQTHNQPQHF.

The chain has TRBV12-3 or TRBV12-4 and TRBJ2-4; D might be TRBD1 or TRBD2, each matching 6 bases. V lost 5 bases and J 0 bases, leaving 11 bases between the germline ends. The CDR3 extends over 15 amino acids. In DNA, the CDR3 is TGTGCCAGCAGTAAAGGGGGGCTAGCCAAAAACATTCAGTACTTC. This gives the protein CASSKGGLAKNIQYF.

This clonotype turned up a few times. The chain is built from TRBV5-5 and TRBJ1-2; D is unclear. V was trimmed by 4 bases and J by 2 bases, leaving 15 bases between them. The CDR3 is made up of 15 amino acids. Germline lookup yields CDR1 SGHKS and CDR2 YYEKEE (reference sequence). CDR3 protein: CASSTGRLLNYGYTF. CDR3 coding DNA: TGTGCCAGCAGCACTGGACGGCTACTAAACTATGGCTACACCTTC.